Following are 23 T cell receptor beta chains from one sample sequenced in a study of vaccination effects on CD4 cells after COVID-19. TCRdb's copy holds only in-frame clones and misses some; the assay was immunoSEQ multiplex PCR. The sample consists of fewer than 55,000 clones, around 80% of them appearing once. The antigens for these receptors are not known. At the end of approximately 10 days of culture, CD4+ T cells were isolated. Convalescent patients had PCR-confirmed SARS-CoV-2 infection between March and December 2020. Everyone in the study got two shots of either the BNT162b2 or mRNA-1273 vaccine. The source material was CD4+ T cells from PBMCs cultured without peptide, sampled after COVID-19 vaccination. These receptors came from a human donor who had a prior SARS-CoV-2 infection.

A single count supports this clone. This chain connects TRBV12-5 to TRBJ2-3, with 8 nucleotides matching TRBD2. Germline lookup yields CDR1 LGHNT and CDR2 FRNRAP. The trim removed 1 base at V and 4 bases at J, leaving 10 bases unmatched. The CDR3 runs 17 residues. As DNA, the CDR3 is TGTGCTAGTGGTTTGGCGCGGACTAGCTATTTTGCAGATACGCAGTATTTT. Translating gives CASGLARTSYFADTQYF.

The rearrangement uses TRBV19 and TRBJ2-3, with 11 bases that match TRBD2. Trimming removed 6 bases from V and 5 bases from J; junction bases left unmatched: 7. The length of the CDR3 is 15 residues. Germline V gives CDR1 LNHDA, CDR2 SQIVND (reference sequence). The CDR3 sequence: CASRPTSGSGDTQYF. DNA for the CDR3: TGTGCCAGTAGACCTACTAGCGGGAGTGGAGATACGCAGTATTTT.

CDR3 loop: CASSFGTGSGSPLHF. CDR3 in DNA: TGCGCCAGCAGCTTCGGGACAGGATCGGGTTCACCCCTCCACTTT. This chain links TRBV5-1 with TRBJ1-6; TRBD1 matches at 8 bases. The CDR3 is 15 residues long. Germline values: CDR1 SGHRS, CDR2 YFSETQ. Losses at the gene ends were 2 bases for V and 9 bases for J; bases not matched to a gene: 7.

V usage is TRBV19 and J usage is TRBJ1-2; D is uncertain. This CDR3 has 16 amino acids. V dropped 5 bases and J dropped 1 base, with 17 bases sitting between them. CDR1 and CDR2 from the germline V gene are LNHDA and SQIVND (reference sequence). CDR3 region: CASSPWGRQDNYGYTF. The CDR3 region has the DNA TGTGCCAGTAGTCCCTGGGGTCGTCAGGATAACTATGGCTACACCTTC.

This clone was observed once. The chain is built from TRBV6-5 and TRBJ1-1, with TRBD1 as a possible D gene (5 bases). Germline CDR1 MNHEY, CDR2 SVGAGI. This CDR3 contains 13 residues. Trimming shortened V by 4 bases and J by 7 bases, and 13 bases separated the two germline ends. DNA for the CDR3: TGTGCCAGCAGTTCGTACCGGGACGGTGAAGCTTTCTTT. Translating it yields CASSSYRDGEAFF.

Here the CDR3 DNA reads TGTGCCAGCAGTTGGGCGGGAGTACAGTATTTT. It encodes CASSWAGVQYF. J is TRBJ2-3 and V is TRBV6-5, with TRBD2 matching over 7 bases. CDR3 length equals 11 residues. J gave up 12 bases and V 4 bases, and 4 bases lay outside the gene matches. Germline values: CDR1 MNHEY, CDR2 SVGAGI.

This chain connects TRBV7-8 to TRBJ1-2, with D perhaps matching TRBD1 (6 bases). The CDR3 is 15 residues long. Trimming removed 3 bases from V and 3 bases from J, with 14 bases in between. The germline gives CDR1 SGHVS, CDR2 FQNEAQ. The chain's CDR3 is CASSFPKQGYYGYTF. The CDR3 DNA sequence: TGTGCCAGCAGCTTTCCTAAACAGGGATACTATGGCTACACCTTC.

CDR3 residues: CATSTATNEKLFF. CDR3 in DNA: TGTGCCACCAGCACCGCCACTAATGAAAAACTGTTTTTT. This sequence joins TRBV15 and TRBJ1-4, with unresolved D. Germline V lookup: CDR1 LNHNV, CDR2 YYDKDF (reference sequence). With 4 bases removed from V and 2 bases from J, the gap between germline ends came to 5 bases. The CDR3 contains 13 residues.

The chain links TRBV27 to TRBJ1-1; D remains unclear. CDR1 MNHEY and CDR2 SMNVEV come from the germline V gene (reference sequence). Trimming took 5 bases from V and 1 from J, leaving 14 bases between them. The length of the CDR3 is 15 residues. CDR3 DNA sequence: TGTGCCAGCAGTCTTCAGGACGGGAGGAACACTGAAGCTTTCTTT. Translated, it gives CASSLQDGRNTEAFF.

The chain couples TRBV27 to TRBJ2-7; D is unresolved. There are 14 residues in the CDR3. Trimming stripped 3 bases from V and 3 bases from J, with 12 bases between. CDR1 and CDR2 from the germline V gene are MNHEY and SMNVEV (reference sequence). DNA of the CDR3: TGTGCCAGCAGTTTTAAGATAAGGGACTACGAGCAGTACTTC. It encodes CASSFKIRDYEQYF.

V usage is TRBV5-1 and J usage is TRBJ1-6, with D tentatively TRBD1 (5 bases). Germline-derived CDR1 and CDR2 are SGHRS and YFSETQ. Trimming pared 7 bases from V and 9 bases from J, leaving 14 bases between. The CDR3 has 13 residues. DNA of the CDR3: TGCGCCAGCGTACCAGGGAGTGGTTCACCCCTCCACTTT. Residues: CASVPGSGSPLHF.

V and J are TRBV13 and TRBJ1-5, with a possible D match to TRBD1 (5 bases). Trimming stripped 2 bases from V and 11 bases from J, with 13 bases between. This CDR3 is 13 amino acids long. Germline loops: CDR1 PRHDT, CDR2 FYEKMQ (reference sequence). In DNA form, the CDR3 reads TGTGCCAGCAGCTTATCCAGGGCTTCGACCCAGCATTTT. Its translation is CASSLSRASTQHF.

The chain combines TRBV5-1 with TRBJ2-5, with TRBD1 matching over 10 bases. Looked up from germline, CDR1 is SGHRS and CDR2 is YFSETQ. V lost 3 bases to trimming and J lost 1 base; unmatched junction nucleotides: 6. The CDR3 contains 16 residues. CDR3 in DNA: TGCGCCAGCAGCTACCGACAGGGGGCTAGCCAAGAGACCCAGTACTTC. Residues: CASSYRQGASQETQYF.

The genes are TRBV18 and TRBJ1-2; D is uncertain. CDR1 KGHSH and CDR2 LQKENI come from the germline V gene. The V end lost 3 bases, the J end lost 3 bases, and 8 bases lay between the germline ends. This CDR3 is 13 amino acids long. The CDR3 spells CASSPPGHYGYTF. The CDR3 coding sequence is TGTGCCAGCTCACCCCCGGGCCACTATGGCTACACCTTC.

This chain uses TRBV19 with TRBJ1-5, with 9 bases aligning to TRBD1. The CDR3 covers 21 residues. Germline loops: CDR1 LNHDA, CDR2 SQIVND (reference sequence). V gave up 9 bases and J gave up 2 bases; unmatched junction bases: 26. CDR3 region: CASTRDRVRGYVGLGNQPQHF. In nucleotides, the CDR3 is TGTGCCAGCACCCGGGACAGGGTTCGGGGGTACGTTGGGTTGGGCAATCAGCCCCAGCATTTT. The full variable domain, its missing parts supplied by reference TRBV19 and TRBJ1-5, is DGGITQSPKYLFRKEGQNVTLSCEQNLNHDAMYWYRQDPGQGLRLIYYSQIVNDFQKGDIAEGYSVSREKKESFPLTVTSAQKNPTAFYLCASTRDRVRGYVGLGNQPQHFGDGTRLSIL.

The chain employs TRBV11-2 and TRBJ2-1; a possible D gene is TRBD2 (6 bases). Germline V gene data show CDR1 as SGHAT and CDR2 as FQNNGV. CDR3 length: 14 amino acids. Trimming removed 4 bases at V and 8 bases at J, with 15 bases between. CDR3 coding DNA: TGTGCCAGCAGCTCCGTGACTAGTATCCATGAGCAGTTCTTC. Protein product: CASSSVTSIHEQFF.

In this sample, this clone turned up once. The CDR3 spells CASSSGLAGGGEQFF. CDR3 coding DNA: TGCGCCAGCAGCTCCGGACTAGCGGGAGGGGGTGAGCAGTTCTTC. V and J are TRBV5-1 and TRBJ2-1; 15 nucleotides align to TRBD2. V dropped 3 bases and J dropped 9; count of bases not matched to a gene: 4. The CDR3 is 15 residues long. Germline V gene data show CDR1 as SGHRS and CDR2 as YFSETQ.

V usage is TRBV6-2 or TRBV6-3 and J usage is TRBJ2-1; 9 positions agree with TRBD2. The CDR3 totals 18 residues. V was pared by 0 bases and J by 4 bases, with 10 bases of the junction left unmatched. Germline V gene data show CDR1 as MNHEY and CDR2 as SVGEGT. The CDR3 DNA follows: TGTGCCAGCAGTTACTCTCATCCGACTAGCGGAATTTACAATGAGCAGTTCTTC. It encodes CASSYSHPTSGIYNEQFF.

V is TRBV29-1 and J is TRBJ2-3; 7 bases line up with TRBD2. CDR3 size: 16 residues. In germline, CDR1 is SQVTM, CDR2 ANQGSEA. The trim removed 6 bases at V and 0 bases at J, leaving 12 bases unmatched. CDR3 sequence reads: CSVGGWTTGSTDTQYF. The CDR3 DNA follows: TGCAGCGTGGGGGGGTGGACTACCGGAAGCACAGATACGCAGTATTTT.

The chain couples TRBV15 to TRBJ1-2; D is possibly TRBD1 (5 bases). The CDR3 sequence is 16 residues long. In germline, CDR1 is LNHNV, CDR2 YYDKDF (reference sequence). Trimming cost V 2 bases and J 6 bases, with 19 bases left between them. CDR3 amino acids: CATSRRRARTWDGYTF. The CDR3 DNA follows: TGTGCCACCAGCAGACGAAGGGCTCGGACATGGGATGGCTACACCTTC.

This sequence joins TRBV18 and TRBJ2-5, with D unclear. Germline CDR1 reads KGHSH; CDR2 reads LQKENI. V shed 2 bases and J shed 0 bases, with 10 bases lying between them. The CDR3 has 15 residues. The CDR3 loop reads CASSPRRSDQETQYF. Here the CDR3 DNA reads TGTGCCAGCTCACCAAGAAGGTCCGACCAAGAGACCCAGTACTTC.

The chain combines TRBV4-2 with TRBJ1-2, with D uncertain. Germline V gene lookup returns CDR1 LGHNA and CDR2 YNFKEQ. The CDR3 is 15 amino acids. Trimming took off 0 bases at V and 6 bases at J, with 14 bases between the two ends. The CDR3 DNA follows: TGTGCCAGCAGCCAAGAGACTGAGGCCGGGAATGGCTACACCTTC. Translation gives CASSQETEAGNGYTF.

The chain is built from TRBV5-1 and TRBJ1-1; D perhaps matches TRBD1 (5 bases). Deletions cut 4 bases from V and 3 bases from J, with 16 bases between. The CDR3 extends over 15 amino acids. CDR1 and CDR2 from the germline V gene are SGHRS and YFSETQ. CDR3 region: CASSPGPEGDTEAFF. Here the CDR3 DNA reads TGCGCCAGCAGCCCAGGGCCGGAAGGGGACACTGAAGCTTTCTTT. The full variable domain, with the rest looked up from reference TRBV5-1 and TRBJ1-1, is KAGVTQTPRYLIKTRGQQVTLSCSPISGHRSVSWYQQTPGQGLQFLFEYFSETQRNKGNFPGRFSGRQFSNSRSEMNVSTLELGDSALYLCASSPGPEGDTEAFFGQGTRLTVV.